These 7 T cell receptor beta chains were sequenced from one sample in a study of CD8 T cells in ankylosing spondylitis. From the 5' RACE reads, TCRdb called clonotypes with MiXCR, one entry per CDR3 protein. The table records about 160,000 distinct CDR3 sequences, around 16% of them present only once. The sequenced sample was blood, either unsorted or a sorted T cell fraction (not recorded which). These receptors were collected from a male donor with ankylosing spondylitis or in good health (not recorded which).

This clonotype came up many times. The chain combines TRBV20-1 with TRBJ2-3; TRBD1 matches at 7 bases. The CDR3 is 14 residues long. Trimming removed 4 bases from V and 2 bases from J; junction bases left unmatched: 6. CDR1 DFQATT and CDR2 SNEGSKA come from the germline V gene (reference sequence). The CDR3 here is CSAKGTGVTDTQYF. The CDR3 DNA reads TGCAGTGCTAAGGGTACAGGGGTCACAGATACGCAGTATTTT.

To note about this clonotype: The junction and the germline gene differ at one end; a read error may be behind it. This chain joins TRBV20-1 and TRBJ2-4; D perhaps matches TRBD2 (5 bases). CDR3 size: 17 residues. The germline gives CDR1 DFQATT, CDR2 SNEGSKA (reference sequence). The chain's CDR3 is CCATDLGKVLTKNIQYF. CDR3 sequence (DNA): TGCTGTGCTACGGACTTAGGGAAAGTTTTGACCAAAAACATTCAGTACTTC.

The V call is TRBV5-1, the J call TRBJ1-2, with 7 bases fitting TRBD1. V gave up 4 bases and J gave up 1 base; unmatched junction bases: 4. The CDR3 totals 14 residues. Looked up from germline, CDR1 is SGHRS and CDR2 is YFSETQ. The CDR3 coding sequence is TGCGCCAGCAGCGCGGACAGGAATAACTATGGCTACACCTTC. Translation: CASSADRNNYGYTF.

This clonotype was picked up many times. The V call is TRBV30, the J call TRBJ2-7, with D perhaps given as TRBD1 or TRBD2 (5 bases each). Germline V CDR1 and CDR2: GTSNPN, SVGIG (reference sequence). This CDR3 comprises 13 residues. V lost 3 bases and J 6 bases, leaving 15 bases between the germline ends. The CDR3 reads CAWRTGTDGEQYF. The CDR3, as DNA: TGTGCCTGGAGGACCGGGACGGATGGCGAGCAGTACTTC. The complete variable domain, with remaining parts taken from reference TRBV30 and TRBJ2-7, reads SQTIHQWPATLVQPVGSPLSLECTVEGTSNPNLYWYRQAAGRGLQLLFYSVGIGQISSEVPQNLSASRPQDRQFILSSKKLLLSDSGFYLCAWRTGTDGEQYFGPGTRLTVT.

This sequence joins TRBV20-1 and TRBJ2-2, with D unclear. Germline assignment: CDR1 DFQATT and CDR2 SNEGSKA (reference sequence). This CDR3 has 13 amino acids. V dropped 3 bases and J dropped 1 base, with 6 bases sitting between them. CDR3 protein: CSARAVNTGELFF. The CDR3 DNA sequence: TGCAGTGCTAGGGCGGTGAACACCGGGGAGCTGTTTTTT.

The chain joins TRBV10-3 to TRBJ2-2; 7 nucleotides match TRBD1. Unmatched junction bases numbered 3, after V lost 4 bases and J lost 1 base. In germline, CDR1 is ENHRY, CDR2 SYGVKD. CDR3 length equals 15 residues. CDR3 amino acids: CAISGTGGNTGELFF. Here the CDR3 DNA reads TGTGCCATCAGTGGGACAGGAGGGAACACCGGGGAGCTGTTTTTT.

This clonotype was observed a handful of times. J is TRBJ2-1 and V is TRBV2; 8 nucleotides agree with TRBD1. CDR1 and CDR2 (germline): SNHLY, FYNNEI. The CDR3 is 16 amino acids. V was clipped by 5 bases and J by 3 bases; unmatched bases: 9. In DNA, the CDR3 is TGTGCCAGCAGTTCGTCAGGGGGCGTCTTCTACAATGAGCAGTTCTTC. Its translation: CASSSSGGVFYNEQFF.